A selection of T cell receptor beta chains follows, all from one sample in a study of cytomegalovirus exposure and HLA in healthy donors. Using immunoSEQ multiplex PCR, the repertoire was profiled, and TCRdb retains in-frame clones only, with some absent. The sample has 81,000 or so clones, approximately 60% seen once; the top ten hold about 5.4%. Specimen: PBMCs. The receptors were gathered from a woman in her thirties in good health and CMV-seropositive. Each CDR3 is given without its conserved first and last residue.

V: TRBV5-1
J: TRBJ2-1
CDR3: ASSLMAGTYNEQF

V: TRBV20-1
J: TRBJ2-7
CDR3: SAKRGYEQY

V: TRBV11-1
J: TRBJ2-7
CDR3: ASSLTYLREQY

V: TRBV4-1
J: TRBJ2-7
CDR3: ASSQPYGQGSYEQY

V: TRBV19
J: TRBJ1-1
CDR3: ASSDPGTNTEAF

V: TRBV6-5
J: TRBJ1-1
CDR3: ASTSVNTEAF

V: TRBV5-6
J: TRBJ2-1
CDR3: ASSYAWAAGGYNEQF

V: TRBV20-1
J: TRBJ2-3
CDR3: RATSGDTQY

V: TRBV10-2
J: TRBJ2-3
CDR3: ASSVEGRGDTQY

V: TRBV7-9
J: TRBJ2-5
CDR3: ASSARRMQRQY

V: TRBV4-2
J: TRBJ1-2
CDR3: ASSQHQGSGYT

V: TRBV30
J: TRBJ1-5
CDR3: AWSPTGQIVQPQH

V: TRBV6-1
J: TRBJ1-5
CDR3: ASTFSVSNQPQH

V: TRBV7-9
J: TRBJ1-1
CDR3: ASSSQGLRNTEAF

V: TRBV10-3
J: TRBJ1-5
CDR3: AISELSNQPQH

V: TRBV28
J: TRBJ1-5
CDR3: ASSPPGQPILKGNQPQH

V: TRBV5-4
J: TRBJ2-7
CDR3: ASSFGQGPYEQY

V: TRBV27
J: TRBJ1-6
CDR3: ASRSDRASSPLH

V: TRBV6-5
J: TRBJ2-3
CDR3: ASSYHASGPTDTQY

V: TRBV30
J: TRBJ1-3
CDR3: AWSVHSTGNTIY

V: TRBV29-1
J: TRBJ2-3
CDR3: SVGGGIHGTGPTDTQY

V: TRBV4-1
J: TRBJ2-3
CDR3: ASSQRAGRGTDTQY

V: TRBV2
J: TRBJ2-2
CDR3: ASRLGSHGELF

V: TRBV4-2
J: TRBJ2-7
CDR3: ASSQEPTSDYEQY

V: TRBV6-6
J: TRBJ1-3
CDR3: ASSYSGAGNTIY

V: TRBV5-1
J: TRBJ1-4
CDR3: ASSLDGGRTNEKLF

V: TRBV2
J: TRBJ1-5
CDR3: ASTPTDRGLNQPQH

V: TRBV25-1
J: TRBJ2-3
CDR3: ASSEGTVGSKGTDTQY

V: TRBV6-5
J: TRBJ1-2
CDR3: ASSRGSRAGGYT

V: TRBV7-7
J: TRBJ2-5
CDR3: ASSLGDRGTTETQY

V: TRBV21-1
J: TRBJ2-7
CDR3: ASSKEVGSGGTYEQY

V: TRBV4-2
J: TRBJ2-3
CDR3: ASSQVYQREDTQY

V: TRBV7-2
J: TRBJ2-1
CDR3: ASSLSSGTGEQF

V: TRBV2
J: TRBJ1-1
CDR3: ASRDGQGARNTEAF

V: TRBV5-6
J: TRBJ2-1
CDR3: ASSKGQWDDEQF

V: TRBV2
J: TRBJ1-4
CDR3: ASSEWGQKNEKLF

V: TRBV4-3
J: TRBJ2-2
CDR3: ASSPDRVNTGELF

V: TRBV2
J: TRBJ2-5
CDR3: ASSTGRDYQETQY

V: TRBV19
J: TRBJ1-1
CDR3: ASSSAREAF

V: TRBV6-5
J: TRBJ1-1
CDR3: ASRLQGAITEAF

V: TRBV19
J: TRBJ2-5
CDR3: ASSIGYAETQY

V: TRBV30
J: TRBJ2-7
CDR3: AWSVQQGYEQY

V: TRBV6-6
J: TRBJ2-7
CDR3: ASSPSGTRYEQY

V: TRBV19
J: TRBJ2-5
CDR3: ATRTSGQETQY